Listed below are T cell receptor beta chains from one sample, sequenced in a study of CD8 T cells in Susac syndrome. TCRdb independently ran MiXCR on the immunoSEQ multiplex PCR reads; one entry per CDR3 protein. This sample has approximately 100,000 distinct CDR3 sequences; about nine tenths occur once, and the top ten carry 0.14%. The source material was CD4+ T cells from PBMCs. These receptors were obtained from a human donor in good health. Each CDR3 is given with its conserved first and last residue. Fields, in order: clone size, CDR3 length, J gene, D gene, V gene, CDR3 protein, CDR3 DNA. D genes are given only for firm matches. The size entry is marked missing in some rows and otherwise reads once, few, many or a size class.

abundance: .; len: 13; j_gene: TRBJ1-1; d_gene: .; v_gene: TRBV12-3/TRBV12-4; CDR3aa: CASKDPWNTEAFF; CDR3nt: TGTGCCAGCAAAGACCCGTGGAACACTGAAGCTTTCTTT
abundance: .; len: 14; j_gene: TRBJ2-1; d_gene: TRBD2; v_gene: TRBV20-1; CDR3aa: CSARSSGRANEQFF; CDR3nt: TGCAGTGCTAGATCTAGCGGGAGGGCCAATGAGCAGTTCTTC
abundance: .; len: 14; j_gene: TRBJ1-1; d_gene: .; v_gene: TRBV12-3/TRBV12-4; CDR3aa: CASSKRAMNTEAFF; CDR3nt: TGTGCCAGCAGTAAAAGGGCTATGAACACTGAAGCTTTCTTT
abundance: few; len: 15; j_gene: TRBJ1-5; d_gene: .; v_gene: TRBV6-5; CDR3aa: CASSTGSDGNQPQHF; CDR3nt: TGTGCCAGCAGTACAGGGTCCGATGGCAATCAGCCCCAGCATTTT
abundance: .; len: 12; j_gene: TRBJ2-5; d_gene: .; v_gene: TRBV30; CDR3aa: CAWSNVGETQYF; CDR3nt: TGTGCCTGGAGTAACGTGGGAGAGACCCAGTACTTC
abundance: .; len: 12; j_gene: TRBJ2-3; d_gene: .; v_gene: TRBV5-1; CDR3aa: CASREGTDTQYF; CDR3nt: TGCGCCAGCAGAGAGGGCACAGATACGCAGTATTTT
abundance: .; len: 14; j_gene: TRBJ2-2; d_gene: .; v_gene: TRBV5-1; CDR3aa: CASSLTVNTGELFF; CDR3nt: TGCGCCAGCAGCTTGACAGTTAACACCGGGGAGCTGTTTTTT
abundance: .; len: 17; j_gene: TRBJ2-3; d_gene: TRBD1; v_gene: TRBV11-2; CDR3aa: CASSLLTGVLLTDTQYF; CDR3nt: TGTGCCAGCAGTTTACTGACAGGGGTCCTCCTCACAGATACGCAGTATTTT
abundance: .; len: 15; j_gene: TRBJ2-5; d_gene: TRBD1; v_gene: TRBV28; CDR3aa: CASSLVGQDQETQYF; CDR3nt: TGTGCCAGCAGTTTAGTTGGACAGGACCAAGAGACCCAGTACTTC
abundance: .; len: 14; j_gene: TRBJ2-1; d_gene: TRBD1; v_gene: TRBV10-3; CDR3aa: CAISEGQGDNEQFF; CDR3nt: TGTGCCATCAGTGAGGGACAGGGAGACAATGAGCAGTTCTTC
abundance: .; len: 13; j_gene: TRBJ2-7; d_gene: .; v_gene: TRBV6-6; CDR3aa: CASSGLSNYAQYF; CDR3nt: TGTGCCAGCTCGGGACTCTCCAATTATGCGCAGTACTTC
abundance: .; len: 16; j_gene: TRBJ2-1; d_gene: TRBD1; v_gene: TRBV19; CDR3aa: CASSSFRDRVYNEQFF; CDR3nt: TGTGCCAGTAGTAGCTTCCGGGACAGGGTCTACAATGAGCAGTTCTTC
abundance: once; len: 16; j_gene: TRBJ2-5; d_gene: TRBD2; v_gene: TRBV15; CDR3aa: CATSSLAGGLQETQYF; CDR3nt: TGTGCCACCAGCAGTTTAGCGGGGGGGTTACAAGAGACCCAGTACTTC
abundance: .; len: 12; j_gene: TRBJ1-1; d_gene: .; v_gene: TRBV9; CDR3aa: CASSEVEGEAFF; CDR3nt: TGTGCCAGCAGCGAGGTCGAGGGTGAAGCTTTCTTT
abundance: .; len: 16; j_gene: TRBJ2-6; d_gene: .; v_gene: TRBV4-2; CDR3aa: CASSQAQGTGANVLTF; CDR3nt: TGTGCCAGCAGCCAGGCACAGGGTACTGGGGCCAACGTCCTGACTTTC
abundance: .; len: 13; j_gene: TRBJ1-2; d_gene: .; v_gene: TRBV7-2; CDR3aa: CASSLDDRRGYTF; CDR3nt: TGTGCCAGCAGCTTAGACGACAGACGCGGCTACACCTTC
abundance: .; len: 14; j_gene: TRBJ2-1; d_gene: .; v_gene: TRBV29-1; CDR3aa: CSAEARAGYNEQFF; CDR3nt: TGCAGCGCCGAGGCGAGGGCAGGCTACAATGAGCAGTTCTTC
abundance: .; len: 16; j_gene: TRBJ1-1; d_gene: TRBD1; v_gene: TRBV6-5; CDR3aa: CASSYGQGDMNTEAFF; CDR3nt: TGTGCCAGCAGTTACGGACAGGGTGATATGAACACTGAAGCTTTCTTT
abundance: .; len: 15; j_gene: TRBJ2-5; d_gene: .; v_gene: TRBV14; CDR3aa: CASSHLPGLGETQYF; CDR3nt: TGTGCCAGCAGCCACCTACCGGGACTTGGGGAGACCCAGTACTTC
abundance: .; len: 17; j_gene: TRBJ2-3; d_gene: .; v_gene: TRBV3-1; CDR3aa: CASSTYPRGRSTDTQYF; CDR3nt: TGTGCCAGCTCAACCTACCCCCGGGGGCGCAGCACAGATACGCAGTATTTT
abundance: .; len: 17; j_gene: TRBJ1-1; d_gene: .; v_gene: TRBV5-1; CDR3aa: CASSLFQGTLGNTEAFF; CDR3nt: TGCGCCAGCAGCTTATTCCAGGGAACCCTCGGGAACACTGAAGCTTTCTTT
abundance: .; len: 14; j_gene: TRBJ1-4; d_gene: TRBD1; v_gene: TRBV29-1; CDR3aa: CSAEGTAGNEKLFF; CDR3nt: TGCAGCGCCGAAGGGACAGCAGGAAATGAAAAACTGTTTTTT
abundance: .; len: 13; j_gene: TRBJ2-7; d_gene: .; v_gene: TRBV12-3/TRBV12-4; CDR3aa: CASSFGQVYEQYF; CDR3nt: TGTGCCAGCAGTTTTGGGCAGGTCTACGAGCAGTACTTC
abundance: .; len: 15; j_gene: TRBJ1-1; d_gene: .; v_gene: TRBV20-1; CDR3aa: CSAIVYAGKNTEAFF; CDR3nt: TGCAGTGCGATCGTCTATGCAGGGAAGAACACTGAAGCTTTCTTT
abundance: .; len: 16; j_gene: TRBJ2-7; d_gene: TRBD2; v_gene: TRBV20-1; CDR3aa: CSARVGERRGNYEQYF; CDR3nt: TGCAGTGCTAGAGTTGGGGAGCGGCGGGGGAACTACGAGCAGTACTTC
abundance: .; len: 15; j_gene: TRBJ1-1; d_gene: .; v_gene: TRBV4-1; CDR3aa: CASSQGPAGWTEAFF; CDR3nt: TGCGCCAGCAGCCAAGGTCCCGCAGGGTGGACTGAAGCTTTCTTT
abundance: .; len: 17; j_gene: TRBJ2-5; d_gene: TRBD1; v_gene: TRBV13; CDR3aa: CASSLVGQGPAGETQYF; CDR3nt: TGTGCCAGCAGCTTAGTTGGACAGGGACCCGCAGGAGAGACCCAGTACTTC
abundance: .; len: 12; j_gene: TRBJ2-4; d_gene: .; v_gene: TRBV29-1; CDR3aa: CSVQQGSYIQYF; CDR3nt: TGCAGCGTTCAGCAGGGGAGTTACATTCAGTACTTC
abundance: .; len: 24; j_gene: TRBJ2-7; d_gene: TRBD2; v_gene: TRBV5-6; CDR3aa: CASSLSPGRPRTSGDNTSTYEQYF; CDR3nt: TGTGCCAGCAGCTTGTCTCCGGGACGACCACGGACTAGCGGGGATAACACATCGACCTACGAGCAGTACTTC
abundance: .; len: 14; j_gene: TRBJ2-2; d_gene: .; v_gene: TRBV2; CDR3aa: CATLLGRNTGELFF; CDR3nt: TGTGCCACCCTCTTGGGGCGCAACACCGGGGAGCTGTTTTTT
abundance: .; len: 15; j_gene: TRBJ2-2; d_gene: .; v_gene: TRBV7-2; CDR3aa: CASSLEVGAGGELFF; CDR3nt: TGTGCCAGCAGCTTAGAGGTGGGAGCTGGCGGGGAGCTGTTTTTT
abundance: .; len: 15; j_gene: TRBJ1-2; d_gene: .; v_gene: TRBV6-2/TRBV6-3; CDR3aa: CASRLRISEGYGYTF; CDR3nt: TGTGCCAGCAGATTAAGAATATCCGAAGGCTATGGCTACACCTTC
abundance: .; len: 18; j_gene: TRBJ2-6; d_gene: .; v_gene: TRBV29-1; CDR3aa: CSVETRLTDISGANVLTF; CDR3nt: TGCAGCGTTGAAACCCGGTTGACAGATATCTCTGGGGCCAACGTCCTGACTTTC